Included here is one T cell receptor beta chain sequence, with context. The antigen is undetermined. This record comes from a study of tumor-infiltrating lymphocytes in primary liver carcinoma. About the study: Lesions, classed as T1-T3 N0M0, spanned about 4.2 to 11 cm across.

V lost 7 bases and J 2 bases, leaving 24 bases between the germline ends. The CDR3 covers 16 residues. The germline CDR1 and CDR2 sequences are SQVTM and ANQGSEA. DNA and RNA were both co-extracted from 20-30 mg of bulk tissue that had not been sorted. Surgery removed the patients' primary liver carcinoma. Each tumor specimen held more than 80% viable tumor cells. Findings and limits, study-wide: Compared with tumor region pairs, tumor-adjacent and tumor-blood pairs overlapped less.

Total RNA (around 500 ng) served as template for TCR beta cDNA synthesis primed by a constant-region primer. Nested multiplex PCR, run for three rounds with slightly modified ARM-PCR, yielded TCR beta libraries. TRBV1-TRBV30 forward and Cbeta reverse primers drove the first two approximately 10-cycle rounds. TCRdb called the multiplex PCR reads again in MiXCR, with one record for every CDR3 protein. The sample yields 45,000 or so distinct CDR3 sequences, approximately 70% seen once. The source material was liver tumor tissue from sampling region 2. Specified subset: tumor region T2, inferior pole. The rearrangement links TRBV29-1 to TRBJ2-7, with TRBD2 as a possible D gene (5 bases). This TCR came from a man aged 40-50 years with primary liver carcinoma and hepatitis B virus infection. The chain's CDR3 is CSEMTSGSGTPYEQYF. The CDR3, as DNA: TGCAGCGAAATGACATCTGGGAGCGGCACTCCCTACGAGCAGTACTTC.